The rows below give T cell receptor beta chains drawn from one sample of a study of cytomegalovirus exposure and HLA in healthy donors. Here immunoSEQ multiplex PCR was the method, and the copy in TCRdb shows in-frame clones only, minus some. The sample has a few hundred thousand clones; about 80% are singletons. The sample comprised PBMCs. These receptors all come from a woman aged 60-75 years in good health and CMV-seropositive. The CDR3 runs from the conserved cysteine through the conserved F or W. The D gene is left open where the match is weak. The size field is filled for only some rows; it gives once, few, many or a size class.

clone_size | d_call | j_call | v_call | cdr3_nt | cdr3_aa
NA | TRBD2 | TRBJ2-5 | TRBV5-1 | TGCGCCAGCACCCCTACGGTACTAGCGGATAAAGAGACCCAGTACTTC | CASTPTVLADKETQYF
NA | NA | TRBJ1-2 | TRBV29-1 | TGCAGCGTTGGTCACAGCAACTATGGCTACACCTTC | CSVGHSNYGYTF
NA | TRBD1 | TRBJ1-1 | TRBV10-2 | TGCGCCACACTACACAGGGGAACGAACACTGAAGCTTTCTTT | CATLHRGTNTEAFF
NA | NA | TRBJ2-7 | TRBV4-2 | TGTGCCAGCAGCCAAGGGGGAATAGACAGCTACGAGCAGTACTTC | CASSQGGIDSYEQYF
NA | TRBD1 | TRBJ2-7 | TRBV9 | TGTGCCAGCAGGGGACAGGGTTCGGACGAGCAGTACTTC | CASRGQGSDEQYF
NA | TRBD1 | TRBJ1-4 | TRBV9 | TGTGCCAGCAGCTTTACAGGGGATGGCGAAAAACTGTTTTTT | CASSFTGDGEKLFF
few | NA | TRBJ2-1 | TRBV21-1 | TGTGCCAGCAGCGCTAGCGGGATTAACAATGAGCAGTTCTTC | CASSASGINNEQFF
NA | TRBD1 | TRBJ1-5 | TRBV18 | TGTGCCAGCTCACCACGACAGGGTGGTCAGCCCCAGCATTTT | CASSPRQGGQPQHF
once | TRBD2 | TRBJ2-3 | TRBV19 | TGTGCCAGTAGTATCGGACTAGCGGCCACAGATACGCAGTATTTT | CASSIGLAATDTQYF
once | NA | TRBJ2-7 | TRBV19 | TGTGCCAGTAGTATAGCCCAGGGACTCTACGAGCAGTACTTC | CASSIAQGLYEQYF
NA | NA | TRBJ1-4 | TRBV6-1 | TGTGCCAGCAGTCCCATCGGGTACCCTAATGAAAAACTGTTTTTT | CASSPIGYPNEKLFF
NA | NA | TRBJ2-7 | TRBV9 | TGTGCCAGCAGCGTAGATCCTAGCGCAACCTACGAGCAGTACTTC | CASSVDPSATYEQYF
NA | TRBD1 | TRBJ2-3 | TRBV5-1 | TGCGCCAGCAGGAAGACAGGGAGTACAGATACGCAGTATTTT | CASRKTGSTDTQYF
NA | NA | TRBJ2-5 | TRBV5-1 | TGCGCCAGCAGCCGCACCTCAGGGGCAGAGACCCAGTACTTC | CASSRTSGAETQYF
NA | NA | TRBJ2-2 | TRBV25-1 | TGTGCCAGCAGTGAAATTTTGGGCAACACCGGGGAGCTGTTTTTT | CASSEILGNTGELFF
NA | NA | TRBJ1-2 | TRBV28 | TGTGCCAGCAGTATTGACAGGTCCTCTGGCTACACCTTC | CASSIDRSSGYTF
NA | NA | TRBJ2-7 | TRBV5-4 | TGTGCCAGCAGCTCTGCTAGGGGCGAGCAGTACTTC | CASSSARGEQYF
NA | TRBD1 | TRBJ2-7 | TRBV5-1 | TGCGCCAGCAGCTTTGGGGGACAGGGAGGATACGAGCAGTACTTC | CASSFGGQGGYEQYF
NA | NA | TRBJ1-5 | TRBV6-1 | TGTGCCAGCAGTGAACTTTTTGGACAGAGGAATCAGCCCCAGCATTTT | CASSELFGQRNQPQHF
NA | TRBD1 | TRBJ1-5 | TRBV6-5 | TGTGCCAGCAGTAGCCGGACAGGGCTACAGCCCCAGCATTTT | CASSSRTGLQPQHF
NA | TRBD1 | TRBJ1-1 | TRBV10-1 | TGCGCCAGCAGTGTCGAGACAGGGGGGTCTGAAGCTTTCTTT | CASSVETGGSEAFF
NA | TRBD2 | TRBJ2-3 | TRBV5-1 | TGCGCCAGCAGCTTGTCAGCGGGAGAAGGTACAGATACGCAGTATTTT | CASSLSAGEGTDTQYF
NA | NA | TRBJ1-2 | TRBV7-9 | TGTGCCAGCAGCTTCGACACTGCTAACTATGGCTACACCTTC | CASSFDTANYGYTF
NA | NA | TRBJ2-7 | TRBV6-1 | TGTGCCAGGGGACATTCCTACGAGCAGTACTTC | CARGHSYEQYF
NA | TRBD2 | TRBJ2-1 | TRBV6-1 | TGTGCCAGCAGTGAAAGGGGAGCGGGGCCAAGATACAATGAGCAGTTCTTC | CASSERGAGPRYNEQFF
NA | NA | TRBJ1-1 | TRBV19 | TGTGCCAGTAGTATCGGACTCGAGAACACTGAAGCTTTCTTT | CASSIGLENTEAFF
NA | NA | TRBJ1-1 | TRBV4-1 | TGCGCCAGCAGCCAAGCCATTTATCGGAGGAACACTGAAGCTTTCTTT | CASSQAIYRRNTEAFF
NA | TRBD2 | TRBJ2-7 | TRBV11-2 | TGTGCCAGCAGGACAACTAGCGGGAGCCGCAACGAGCAGTACTTC | CASRTTSGSRNEQYF
NA | TRBD2 | TRBJ2-7 | TRBV6-5 | TGTGCCACCTCCCCCGGGACTAGCGGATACGAGCAGTACTTC | CATSPGTSGYEQYF
NA | TRBD2 | TRBJ2-7 | TRBV6-5 | TGTGCCAGTCGGACTAGCTCCTACGAGCAGTACTTC | CASRTSSYEQYF
NA | NA | TRBJ2-2 | TRBV9 | TGTGCCAGCAGTTCGGTCGGCGGGATCACCGGGGAGCTGTTTTTT | CASSSVGGITGELFF
few | NA | TRBJ2-6 | TRBV7-9 | TGTGCCAGCAGCCCAGGGCCCTCTGGGGCCAACGTCCTGACTTTC | CASSPGPSGANVLTF
NA | TRBD1 | TRBJ1-2 | TRBV5-1 | TGCGCCAGCAGCCTCGGGACAGGGGAGTCTGACTACACCTTC | CASSLGTGESDYTF
NA | TRBD1 | TRBJ1-1 | TRBV7-2 | TGTGCCAGCAGCTTTAAACAGGGGGCTGCTGAAGCTTTCTTT | CASSFKQGAAEAFF
NA | NA | TRBJ2-2 | TRBV5-1 | TGCGCCAGCAGCTTGGGAAGCCCCGGGGAGCTGTTTTTT | CASSLGSPGELFF
once | NA | TRBJ1-4 | TRBV5-1 | TGCGCCAGCAGCTTGGGGTCAGCGGTCGGGGAAAAACTGTTTTTT | CASSLGSAVGEKLFF
NA | TRBD2 | TRBJ2-1 | TRBV9 | TGTGCCAGCAGCGTCTCTATGGGACTAGCGGTACCCAATGAGCAGTTCTTC | CASSVSMGLAVPNEQFF
NA | NA | TRBJ1-1 | TRBV5-1 | TGCGCCAGCAGCTTGGGACACCCCACTGAAGCTTTCTTT | CASSLGHPTEAFF
NA | TRBD1 | TRBJ2-1 | TRBV5-4 | TGTGCCAGCAGCTTAGACAGGGGCTCCTACAATGAGCAGTTCTTC | CASSLDRGSYNEQFF
NA | NA | TRBJ1-2 | TRBV27 | TGTGCCAGCAGTTTCGGCTCGACAGGAGGCTACACCTTC | CASSFGSTGGYTF
NA | TRBD2 | TRBJ2-1 | TRBV6-6 | TGTGCCAGCAGCAGACTAGCGCCCTACAATGAGCAGTTCTTC | CASSRLAPYNEQFF
NA | NA | TRBJ1-2 | TRBV11-2 | TGTGCCAGCAGCTTTTGGACAAGGGGCTACACCTTC | CASSFWTRGYTF
once | NA | TRBJ1-1 | TRBV7-9 | TGTGCCAGCAGCTTAGCGGAGGTTGAGAGCACTGAAGCTTTCTTT | CASSLAEVESTEAFF
NA | NA | TRBJ2-7 | TRBV6-5 | TGTGCCAGCAGTTACTCGATTCTAGCTCGGTACGAGCAGTACTTC | CASSYSILARYEQYF
NA | NA | TRBJ2-7 | TRBV29-1 | TGCAGCGTTGTGTTACGGGGAAGCTCCTACGAGCAGTACTTC | CSVVLRGSSYEQYF
NA | NA | TRBJ2-7 | TRBV7-3 | TGTGCCAGCAGCTTAGGGAGTCCCCCCTACGAGCAGTACTTC | CASSLGSPPYEQYF
NA | NA | TRBJ1-1 | TRBV7-9 | TGTGCCAGCAGCCTAGAGACGGGGAACACTGAAGCTTTCTTT | CASSLETGNTEAFF
NA | NA | TRBJ2-1 | TRBV19 | TGTGCCAGTAGTATTGGATTAGGGCTAGCCCTCGGCGAGCAGTTCTTC | CASSIGLGLALGEQFF